Listed below are T cell receptor beta chains from one sample, sequenced in a study of blood T cell repertoires in COVID-19. Sequencing used immunoSEQ multiplex PCR; TCRdb keeps in-frame clones, though not all of them. This table has around 260,000 clones, more than 80% appearing once. Sample: peripheral blood. These TCRs come from a woman under 40 with active or convalescent COVID-19. The CDR3 runs from the conserved cysteine through the conserved F or W. The order of the fields is V gene, D gene, J gene, clone size, CDR3 length, CDR3 DNA, CDR3 protein. The D gene is left open where the match is weak. The size entry is marked missing in some rows and otherwise reads once, few, many or a size class.

V: TRBV7-3; D: TRBD2; J: TRBJ2-1; size: .; length: 15; DNA: TGTGCCAGCAGCCCCTTTAGCGGGGGGAACAATGAGCAGTTCTTC; CDR3: CASSPFSGGNNEQFF
V: TRBV4-1; D: TRBD1; J: TRBJ1-1; size: once; length: 15; DNA: TGCGCCAGCAGCCATGCAGGGGGTGAATACACTGAAGCTTTCTTT; CDR3: CASSHAGGEYTEAFF
V: TRBV10-3; D: .; J: TRBJ2-1; size: .; length: 13; DNA: TGTGCCATCAGCGCGACAGGAGACAATGAGCAGTTCTTC; CDR3: CAISATGDNEQFF
V: TRBV21-1; D: .; J: TRBJ1-3; size: few; length: 16; DNA: TGTGCCAGCAGCGAAAGAGGGGGGGCCCCTGGAAACACCATATATTTT; CDR3: CASSERGGAPGNTIYF
V: TRBV6-1; D: .; J: TRBJ2-7; size: .; length: 15; DNA: TGTGCCAGCAGTGAAGGGATCCCCAGGGGGAGCAGGGGGGACTTC; CDR3: CASSEGIPRGSRGDF
V: TRBV19; D: TRBD1; J: TRBJ2-5; size: .; length: 15; DNA: TGTGCCAGTAGTAGGACAGGGGCCGCAGGAGAGACCCAGTACTTC; CDR3: CASSRTGAAGETQYF
V: TRBV4-3; D: .; J: TRBJ1-1; size: .; length: 15; DNA: TGCGCCAGCAGCCAAGAGAGCAGGGGTGACACTGAAGCTTTCTTT; CDR3: CASSQESRGDTEAFF
V: TRBV6-5; D: TRBD1; J: TRBJ1-1; size: .; length: 16; DNA: TGTGCCAGCAGTTCGAGGACAGGGGGCGGTGGAACTGAAGCTTTCTTT; CDR3: CASSSRTGGGGTEAFF
V: TRBV5-1; D: TRBD1; J: TRBJ2-3; size: .; length: 17; DNA: TGCGCCAGCAGCAGGAACCGGGACAGAACTAGCACAGATACGCAGTATTTT; CDR3: CASSRNRDRTSTDTQYF
V: TRBV11-2; D: .; J: TRBJ2-3; size: .; length: 15; DNA: TGTGCCAGCAGCTCTGGGGGGGCGGGGGCAGATACGCAGTATTTT; CDR3: CASSSGGAGADTQYF
V: TRBV7-2; D: .; J: TRBJ2-6; size: .; length: 15; DNA: TGTGCCAGCAGTTACGCCCCGGTCGGGGCCAACGTCCTGACTTTC; CDR3: CASSYAPVGANVLTF
V: TRBV19; D: TRBD1; J: TRBJ1-2; size: .; length: 17; DNA: TGTGCCAGTAGGGCCCCCAGTGGGACAGGGGGCGGCTATGGCTACACCTTC; CDR3: CASRAPSGTGGGYGYTF
V: TRBV28; D: .; J: TRBJ2-3; size: .; length: 17; DNA: TGTGCCAGCAGTGGGCTAAGGGGTAGGGGAAACACAGATACGCAGTATTTT; CDR3: CASSGLRGRGNTDTQYF
V: TRBV28; D: TRBD1; J: TRBJ2-5; size: .; length: 16; DNA: TGTGCCAGCAGCTCCTCGGACAGGGGGCTTAGGGAGACCCAGTACTTC; CDR3: CASSSSDRGLRETQYF
V: TRBV5-1; D: TRBD1; J: TRBJ1-2; size: .; length: 13; DNA: TGCGCCAGCAGCCCGGGACAGGGTCTCGGCTACACCTTC; CDR3: CASSPGQGLGYTF
V: TRBV5-1; D: TRBD1; J: TRBJ1-1; size: .; length: 16; DNA: TGCGCCAGCAGCTTGGCCAGGGTCGACAGGGATCGGAGAGCTTTCTTT; CDR3: CASSLARVDRDRRAFF
V: TRBV7-2; D: .; J: TRBJ2-5; size: .; length: 15; DNA: TGTGCCAGCAGTTCCTTTGGGACGGGGGTGGAGACCCAGTACTTC; CDR3: CASSSFGTGVETQYF
V: TRBV29-1; D: .; J: TRBJ2-1; size: .; length: 14; DNA: TGCAGCGTTGCGGCAGGGGGGTCCTACAATGAGCAGTTCTTC; CDR3: CSVAAGGSYNEQFF
V: TRBV5-4; D: .; J: TRBJ1-1; size: .; length: 14; DNA: TGTGCCAGCAGCTCCCGGGGAGGTCGCACTGAAGCTTTCTTT; CDR3: CASSSRGGRTEAFF
V: TRBV3-1/TRBV3-2; D: .; J: TRBJ2-7; size: .; length: 16; DNA: TGTGCCAGCAGCCTTCTGGGCGGGCGCAGCTCCTACGAGCAGTACTTC; CDR3: CASSLLGGRSSYEQYF
V: TRBV7-2; D: .; J: TRBJ1-3; size: .; length: 15; DNA: TGTGCCAGCAGCTTTAGTCATGCCGCTGGAAACACCATATATTTT; CDR3: CASSFSHAAGNTIYF
V: TRBV11-3; D: .; J: TRBJ1-3; size: few; length: 14; DNA: TGTGCCAGCAGCTTTTACAGGGCTGGAAACACCATATATTTT; CDR3: CASSFYRAGNTIYF
V: TRBV9; D: .; J: TRBJ1-6; size: few; length: 19; DNA: TGTGCCAGCAGCGCGGAGGGGGGGGCAGCGACCTCCTATAATTCACCCCTCCACTTT; CDR3: CASSAEGGAATSYNSPLHF
V: TRBV30; D: .; J: TRBJ1-1; size: .; length: 13; DNA: TGTGCCTGGAGTACCACGGGGGGCACTGAAGCTTTCTTT; CDR3: CAWSTTGGTEAFF
V: TRBV10-2; D: TRBD1; J: TRBJ1-6; size: once; length: 17; DNA: TGCGCCAGCACTATAGGAGCGGCAGGGGGGACGGATTCACCCCTCCACTTT; CDR3: CASTIGAAGGTDSPLHF
V: TRBV5-1; D: TRBD2; J: TRBJ2-3; size: .; length: 18; DNA: TGCGCCAGCAGCTTCTTTACCGGGACTAGCGGGGGGGCAGATACGCAGTATTTT; CDR3: CASSFFTGTSGGADTQYF
V: TRBV7-9; D: .; J: TRBJ1-6; size: once; length: 15; DNA: TGTGCCAGCAGCCCTCCGGGATACTTGACTTCACCCCTCCACTTT; CDR3: CASSPPGYLTSPLHF
V: TRBV6-4; D: TRBD2; J: TRBJ2-3; size: .; length: 15; DNA: TGTGCCAGCAGTGACGGCGGGGGTGGCTCAGATACGCAGTATTTT; CDR3: CASSDGGGGSDTQYF
V: TRBV30; D: TRBD1; J: TRBJ1-5; size: .; length: 15; DNA: TGTGCCTGGAGTAAGACAGGGGGTTGGAATCAGCCCCAGCATTTT; CDR3: CAWSKTGGWNQPQHF
V: TRBV30; D: .; J: TRBJ2-3; size: .; length: 13; DNA: TGTGCCCGCCGTGAGCCTAGCACAGATACGCAGTATTTT; CDR3: CARREPSTDTQYF
V: TRBV30; D: .; J: TRBJ2-3; size: .; length: 13; DNA: TGTGCCTGGATGCCCTCAGGCACAGATACGCAGTATTTT; CDR3: CAWMPSGTDTQYF
V: TRBV24-1; D: .; J: TRBJ1-6; size: .; length: 14; DNA: TGTGCCACCAGTGATTCTCAGGGGAATTCACCCCTCCACTTT; CDR3: CATSDSQGNSPLHF
V: TRBV3-1/TRBV3-2; D: .; J: TRBJ1-2; size: .; length: 15; DNA: TGTGCCAGCAGCCAAGATGGGTCAGGGGCACATGGCTACACCTTC; CDR3: CASSQDGSGAHGYTF
V: TRBV7-2; D: .; J: TRBJ1-1; size: .; length: 15; DNA: TGTGCCAGCAGCTTTTGGGCAGGGGAGGGCACTGAAGCTTTCTTT; CDR3: CASSFWAGEGTEAFF
V: TRBV15; D: .; J: TRBJ2-2; size: .; length: 19; DNA: TGTGCCACCAGCAGAGATCTGAGCCAGGGGAGATTCTCCACCGGGGAGCTGTTTTTT; CDR3: CATSRDLSQGRFSTGELFF
V: TRBV5-5; D: TRBD1; J: TRBJ2-7; size: many; length: 14; DNA: TGTGCCAGCAGCTTGACAGGGGTCCTGGACGAGCAGTACTTC; CDR3: CASSLTGVLDEQYF
V: TRBV28; D: .; J: TRBJ2-7; size: .; length: 15; DNA: TGTGCCAGCAGTTTATGGGCAGGGTACTCCTACGAGCAGTACTTC; CDR3: CASSLWAGYSYEQYF
V: TRBV27; D: .; J: TRBJ1-4; size: .; length: 14; DNA: TGTGCCAGCAGTTTATCCAGGGTCGGAGAAAAACTGTTTTTT; CDR3: CASSLSRVGEKLFF
V: TRBV9; D: .; J: TRBJ2-3; size: .; length: 15; DNA: TGTGCCAGCAGCGTAGGTCTAGAGGGCACAGATACGCAGTATTTT; CDR3: CASSVGLEGTDTQYF
V: TRBV6-5; D: TRBD2; J: TRBJ2-5; size: .; length: 16; DNA: TGTGCCAGCAGTTCCCCGGGACTAGCGGGACAAGAGACCCAGTACTTC; CDR3: CASSSPGLAGQETQYF
V: TRBV6-5; D: .; J: TRBJ1-3; size: .; length: 15; DNA: TGTGCCAGCAGTTACTCGACAGAAACTGGAAACACCATATATTTT; CDR3: CASSYSTETGNTIYF
V: TRBV5-1; D: TRBD1; J: TRBJ2-7; size: once; length: 14; DNA: TGCGCCAGCAGCCCGGGACAGGGCGGTGGCGAGCAGTACTTC; CDR3: CASSPGQGGGEQYF
V: TRBV4-3; D: .; J: TRBJ2-5; size: .; length: 15; DNA: TGCGCCAGCAGCCAGAATCTAATCCACCAAGAGACCCAGTACTTC; CDR3: CASSQNLIHQETQYF
V: TRBV4-2; D: TRBD1; J: TRBJ1-2; size: .; length: 17; DNA: TGTGCCAGCAGCCAAGATCTCGCAGGACAGGGGAACTATGGCTACACCTTC; CDR3: CASSQDLAGQGNYGYTF
V: TRBV24-1; D: TRBD1; J: TRBJ2-3; size: once; length: 15; DNA: TGTGCCACCAGCGGGACAGGGGGCTTCGAAGATACGCAGTATTTT; CDR3: CATSGTGGFEDTQYF
V: TRBV30; D: TRBD1; J: TRBJ1-2; size: .; length: 13; DNA: TGTGCCTGGAGTCGCAGGACAGGGGAGGGCTACACCTTC; CDR3: CAWSRRTGEGYTF